The 12 T cell receptor beta chains listed next were all sequenced from one sample in a study of control samples from healthy donors and cancer patients. TCRdb keeps only in-frame clones here, not all; method: immunoSEQ multiplex PCR. The repertoire holds around 85,000 clones, with approximately 94% as singletons. What was sequenced was blood. The receptors come from a woman between 18 and 29 years old in good health.

V and J are TRBV27 and TRBJ1-5; 7 positions match TRBD1. The CDR3 totals 15 residues. Trimming cost V 4 bases and J 4 bases; bases outside gene matches: 7. Germline V gene sequence: CDR1 MNHEY, CDR2 SMNVEV (reference sequence). The CDR3 region is CASSYQGEGNQPQHF. CDR3 DNA: TGTGCCAGCAGTTACCAGGGGGAGGGGAATCAGCCCCAGCATTTT.

The chain combines TRBV27 with TRBJ2-1, with D perhaps matching TRBD1 (5 bases). CDR3 length equals 15 residues. CDR1 is MNHEY and CDR2 is SMNVEV in the germline V gene (reference sequence). Trimming pared 3 bases from V and 3 bases from J, leaving 12 bases between. The CDR3 sequence: CASSLRQRLYNEQFF. The DNA for the CDR3 is TGTGCCAGCAGTTTGCGACAGAGGCTCTACAATGAGCAGTTCTTC.

The chain uses TRBV20-1 and TRBJ2-7, with 7 bases aligning to TRBD1. Trimming took 6 bases from V and 3 from J; bases not matched to a gene: 2. The CDR3 runs 11 residues. Looked up from germline, CDR1 is DFQATT and CDR2 is SNEGSKA (reference sequence). In DNA form, the CDR3 reads TGCAGTGCAGGGGGCATCTACGAGCAGTACTTC. This encodes CSAGGIYEQYF.

This clone was observed once. The J gene is TRBJ1-5, the V gene TRBV27; D perhaps matches TRBD1 (5 bases). With 4 bases removed from V and 7 bases from J, the gap between germline ends came to 20 bases. Germline CDR1 MNHEY, CDR2 SMNVEV (reference sequence). The CDR3 spans 16 residues. CDR3 bases: TGTGCCAGCAGTTCCTATGGGGGTATAGCCAACCAGCCCCAGCATTTT. The encoded protein is CASSSYGGIANQPQHF.

This chain links TRBV19 with TRBJ1-1; no clear D. The CDR3 contains 13 residues. CDR1 LNHDA and CDR2 SQIVND come from the germline V gene (reference sequence). V lost 4 bases, J lost 0 bases, and 6 bases lay in between. The CDR3 coding sequence is TGTGCCAGTAGTACCGCCTTGAACACTGAAGCTTTCTTT. Translated, it gives CASSTALNTEAFF.

The gene calls are TRBV5-1 and TRBJ1-2; TRBD1 is a possible D gene (5 bases). Germline lookup yields CDR1 SGHRS and CDR2 YFSETQ. This CDR3 has 18 residues. The ends were cut back, 2 bases at V and 1 base at J, with 21 bases in the middle. CDR3 sequence reads: CASSLGTYLLQDNYGYTF. The CDR3 region has the DNA TGCGCCAGCAGCTTAGGGACCTACTTACTCCAGGATAACTATGGCTACACCTTC. The full variable domain, completed using reference TRBV5-1 and TRBJ1-2, is KAGVTQTPRYLIKTRGQQVTLSCSPISGHRSVSWYQQTPGQGLQFLFEYFSETQRNKGNFPGRFSGRQFSNSRSEMNVSTLELGDSALYLCASSLGTYLLQDNYGYTFGSGTRLTVV.

The chain employs TRBV6-4 and TRBJ2-3; tentatively, D is TRBD2 (6 bases). V was pared by 5 bases and J by 4 bases, with 16 bases between. The CDR3 loop spans 15 amino acids. Per germline, CDR1 MRHNA and CDR2 SNTAGT. The CDR3 nucleotides read TGTGCCAGCAGTCCCGTAGCGGCCGGGGCAGATACGCAGTATTTT. This gives the protein CASSPVAAGADTQYF.

This clone was detected only a few times. This chain connects TRBV5-4 to TRBJ1-6, with TRBD1 identical over 8 bases. CDR1 and CDR2 from the germline V gene are SGHNT and YYREEE (reference sequence). V lost 0 bases and J lost 9; bases outside the gene matches: 2. The CDR3 contains 14 residues. The CDR3 region has the DNA TGTGCCAGCAGCTTGGCAGGGGGCGGTTCACCCCTCCACTTT. It is translated as CASSLAGGGSPLHF.

V usage is TRBV10-2 and J usage is TRBJ2-1; TRBD2 matches at 9 bases. CDR1 and CDR2 (germline): WSHSY, SAAADI. CDR3 length equals 14 residues. The V and J ends lost 2 bases and 9 bases, in that order; junction bases with no gene match: 5. As DNA, the CDR3 is TGCGCCAGCAGTGAGGCGGGGGGGACGGTTGAGCAGTTCTTC. It specifies CASSEAGGTVEQFF.

The V and J genes are TRBV7-3 and TRBJ2-7; D is uncertain. Germline V gives CDR1 SGHTA, CDR2 FQGTGA. The CDR3 contains 13 residues. V lost 1 base, J lost 5 bases, and 9 bases lay in between. The CDR3 nucleotides read TGTGCCAGCAGCTTAAACCAGGTGGACGAGCAGTACTTC. This translates into CASSLNQVDEQYF.

The chain carries TRBV19 and TRBJ1-2; D gene unclear. CDR3 length equals 15 residues. V was trimmed by 5 bases and J by 2 bases, leaving 15 bases between them. Per germline, CDR1 LNHDA and CDR2 SQIVND (reference sequence). CDR3 bases: TGTGCCAGTAGTGGGAGGCAGCAAACAAACTATGGCTACACCTTC. It codes for CASSGRQQTNYGYTF.

A single count supports this clone. This chain connects TRBV27 to TRBJ1-1; no firm D call. Trimming removed 10 bases at V and 0 bases at J, with 15 bases between. This CDR3 has 14 amino acids. In germline, CDR1 is MNHEY, CDR2 SMNVEV (reference sequence). Here the CDR3 DNA reads TGTGCCACCTACGCAAGGGAGATGAACACTGAAGCTTTCTTT. Translated, it gives CATYAREMNTEAFF.